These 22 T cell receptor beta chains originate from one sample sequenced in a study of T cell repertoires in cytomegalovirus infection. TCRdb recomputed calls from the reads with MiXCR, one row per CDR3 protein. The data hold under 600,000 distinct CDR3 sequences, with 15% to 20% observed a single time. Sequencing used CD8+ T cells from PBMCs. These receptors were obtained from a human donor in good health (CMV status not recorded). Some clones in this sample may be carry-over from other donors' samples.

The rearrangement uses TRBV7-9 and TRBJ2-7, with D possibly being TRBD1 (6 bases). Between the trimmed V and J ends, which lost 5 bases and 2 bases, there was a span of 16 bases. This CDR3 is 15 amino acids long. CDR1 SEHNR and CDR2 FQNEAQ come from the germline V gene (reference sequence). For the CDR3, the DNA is TGTGCCAGCAGCCCTTTAAGGACAGTGCCCTACGAGCAGTACTTC. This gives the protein CASSPLRTVPYEQYF.

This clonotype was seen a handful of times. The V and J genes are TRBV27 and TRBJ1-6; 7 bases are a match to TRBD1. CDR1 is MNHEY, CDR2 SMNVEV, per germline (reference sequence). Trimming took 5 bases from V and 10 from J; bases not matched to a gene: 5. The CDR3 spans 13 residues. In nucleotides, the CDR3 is TGTGCCAGCAGTCAGGGGGTGCAGTCACCCCTCCACTTT. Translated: CASSQGVQSPLHF.

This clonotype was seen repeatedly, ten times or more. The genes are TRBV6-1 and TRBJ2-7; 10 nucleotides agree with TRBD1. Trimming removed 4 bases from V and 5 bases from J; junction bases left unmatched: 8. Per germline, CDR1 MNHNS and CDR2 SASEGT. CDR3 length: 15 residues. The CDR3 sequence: CASSVPGQGINEQYF. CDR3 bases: TGTGCCAGCAGTGTACCGGGACAGGGGATCAACGAGCAGTACTTC.

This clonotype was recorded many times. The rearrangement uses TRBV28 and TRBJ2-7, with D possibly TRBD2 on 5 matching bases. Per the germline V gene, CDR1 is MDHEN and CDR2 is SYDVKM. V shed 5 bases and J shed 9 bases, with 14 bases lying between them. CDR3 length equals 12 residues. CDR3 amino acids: CASSPSGWAQYF. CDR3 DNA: TGTGCCAGCAGTCCCTCGGGGTGGGCGCAGTACTTC. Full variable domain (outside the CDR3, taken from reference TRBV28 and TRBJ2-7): DVKVTQSSRYLVKRTGEKVFLECVQDMDHENMFWYRQDPGLGLRLIYFSYDVKMKEKGDIPEGYSVSREKKERFSLILESASTNQTSMYLCASSPSGWAQYFGPGTRLTVT.

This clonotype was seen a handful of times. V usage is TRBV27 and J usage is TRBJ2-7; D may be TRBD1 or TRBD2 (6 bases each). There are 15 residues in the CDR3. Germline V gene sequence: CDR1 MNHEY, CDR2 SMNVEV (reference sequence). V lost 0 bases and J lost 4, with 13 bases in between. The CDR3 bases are TGTGCCAGCAGTTTATCGAAGGGGGGTCTGTACGAGCAGTACTTC. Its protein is CASSLSKGGLYEQYF.

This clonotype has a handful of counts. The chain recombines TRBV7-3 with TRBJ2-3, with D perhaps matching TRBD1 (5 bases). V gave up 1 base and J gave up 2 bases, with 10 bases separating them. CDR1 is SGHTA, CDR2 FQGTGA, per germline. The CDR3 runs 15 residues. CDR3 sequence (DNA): TGTGCCAGCAGCTTAAAAGGGGCCACCACAGATACGCAGTATTTT. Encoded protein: CASSLKGATTDTQYF.

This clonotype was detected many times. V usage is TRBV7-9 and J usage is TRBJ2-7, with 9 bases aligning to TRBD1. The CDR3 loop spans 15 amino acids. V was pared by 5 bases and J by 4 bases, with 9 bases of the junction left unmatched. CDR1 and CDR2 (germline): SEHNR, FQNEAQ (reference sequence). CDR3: CASSRLKQGAYEQYF. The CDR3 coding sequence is TGTGCCAGCAGCCGTCTTAAACAGGGGGCTTACGAGCAGTACTTC.

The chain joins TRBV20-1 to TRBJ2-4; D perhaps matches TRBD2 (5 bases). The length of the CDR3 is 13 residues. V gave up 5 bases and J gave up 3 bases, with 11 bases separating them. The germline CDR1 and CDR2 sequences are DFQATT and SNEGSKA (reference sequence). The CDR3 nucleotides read TGCAGTGCTCTACGGGGAGACAAAAACATTCAGTACTTC. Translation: CSALRGDKNIQYF.

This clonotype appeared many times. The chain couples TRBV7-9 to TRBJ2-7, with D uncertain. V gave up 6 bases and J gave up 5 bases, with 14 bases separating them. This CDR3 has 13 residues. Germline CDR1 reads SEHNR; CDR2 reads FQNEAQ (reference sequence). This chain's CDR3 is CASRSGEANEQYF. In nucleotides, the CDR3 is TGTGCCAGCAGGTCAGGTGAGGCTAACGAGCAGTACTTC.

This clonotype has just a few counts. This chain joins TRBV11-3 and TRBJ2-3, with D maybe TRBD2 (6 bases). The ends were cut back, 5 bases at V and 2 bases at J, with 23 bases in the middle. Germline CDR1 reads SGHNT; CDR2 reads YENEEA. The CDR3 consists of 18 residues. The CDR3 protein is CASSPLRQRAFLTDTQYF. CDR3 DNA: TGTGCCAGCAGCCCCTTAAGACAGCGGGCCTTCCTCACAGATACGCAGTATTTT.

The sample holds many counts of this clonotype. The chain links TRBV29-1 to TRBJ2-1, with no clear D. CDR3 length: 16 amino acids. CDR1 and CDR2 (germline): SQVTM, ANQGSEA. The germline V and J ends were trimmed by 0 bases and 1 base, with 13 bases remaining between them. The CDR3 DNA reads TGCAGCGTTGAAGATTTGACCACTAAGTCCTACAATGAGCAGTTCTTC. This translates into CSVEDLTTKSYNEQFF.

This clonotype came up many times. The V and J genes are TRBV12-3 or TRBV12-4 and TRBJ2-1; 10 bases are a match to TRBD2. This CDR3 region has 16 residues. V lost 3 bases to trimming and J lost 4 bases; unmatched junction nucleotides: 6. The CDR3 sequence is CASSFSGRARYNEQFF. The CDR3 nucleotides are TGTGCCAGCAGTTTCAGCGGGAGGGCCAGGTACAATGAGCAGTTCTTC.

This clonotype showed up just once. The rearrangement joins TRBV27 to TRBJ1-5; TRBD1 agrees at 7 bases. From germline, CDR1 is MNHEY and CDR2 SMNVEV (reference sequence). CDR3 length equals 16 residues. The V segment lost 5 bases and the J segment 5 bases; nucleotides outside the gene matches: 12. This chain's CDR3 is CASSPSTGQKDQPQHF. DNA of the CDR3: TGTGCCAGCAGTCCATCAACGGGACAGAAGGATCAGCCCCAGCATTTT.

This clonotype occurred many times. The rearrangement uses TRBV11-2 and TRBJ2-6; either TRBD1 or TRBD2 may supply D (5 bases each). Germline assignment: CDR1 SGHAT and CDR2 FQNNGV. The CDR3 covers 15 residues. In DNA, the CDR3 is TGTGCGGGACGGGACGGCACCTCTGGGGCCAACGTCCTGACTTTC. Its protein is CAGRDGTSGANVLTF.

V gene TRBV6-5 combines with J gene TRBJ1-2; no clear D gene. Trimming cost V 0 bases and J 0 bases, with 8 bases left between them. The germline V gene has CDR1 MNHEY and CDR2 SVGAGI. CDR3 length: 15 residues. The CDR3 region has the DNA TGTGCCAGCAGTTACTCGCCGGGGTCTAACTATGGCTACACCTTC. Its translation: CASSYSPGSNYGYTF.

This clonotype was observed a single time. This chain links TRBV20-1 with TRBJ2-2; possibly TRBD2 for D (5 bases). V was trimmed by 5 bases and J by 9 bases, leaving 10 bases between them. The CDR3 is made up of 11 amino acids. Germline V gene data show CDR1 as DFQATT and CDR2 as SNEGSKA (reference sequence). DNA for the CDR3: TGCAGTGCTGGGAGAGGCCGGGAGCTGTTTTTT. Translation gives CSAGRGRELFF.

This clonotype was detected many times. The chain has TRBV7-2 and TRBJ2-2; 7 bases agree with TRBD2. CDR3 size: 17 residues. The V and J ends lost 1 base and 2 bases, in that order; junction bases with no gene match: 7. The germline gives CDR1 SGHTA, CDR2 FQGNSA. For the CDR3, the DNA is TGTGCCAGCAGCTTAGGGGGGAGGGGTTCCAACACCGGGGAGCTGTTTTTT. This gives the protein CASSLGGRGSNTGELFF.

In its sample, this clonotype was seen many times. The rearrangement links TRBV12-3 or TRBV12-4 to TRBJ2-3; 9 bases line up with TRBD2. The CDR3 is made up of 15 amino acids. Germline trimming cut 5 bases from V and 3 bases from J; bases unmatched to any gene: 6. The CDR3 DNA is TGTGCCAGCAGTCTACGACTAGCGGCTACAGATACGCAGTATTTT. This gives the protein CASSLRLAATDTQYF.

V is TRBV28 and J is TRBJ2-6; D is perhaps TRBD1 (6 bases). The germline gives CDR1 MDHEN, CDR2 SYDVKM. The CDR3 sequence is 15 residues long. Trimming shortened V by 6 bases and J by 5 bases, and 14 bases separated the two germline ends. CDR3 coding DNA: TGTGCCAGCAGGCCGGACAGTCTCCGGGCCAACGTCCTGACTTTC. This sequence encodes CASRPDSLRANVLTF.

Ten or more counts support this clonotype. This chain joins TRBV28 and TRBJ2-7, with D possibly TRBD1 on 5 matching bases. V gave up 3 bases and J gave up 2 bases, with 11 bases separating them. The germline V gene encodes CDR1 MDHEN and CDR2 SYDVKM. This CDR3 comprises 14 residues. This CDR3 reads CASSFTLTAYEQYF. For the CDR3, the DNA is TGTGCCAGCAGTTTCACATTGACAGCCTACGAGCAGTACTTC.

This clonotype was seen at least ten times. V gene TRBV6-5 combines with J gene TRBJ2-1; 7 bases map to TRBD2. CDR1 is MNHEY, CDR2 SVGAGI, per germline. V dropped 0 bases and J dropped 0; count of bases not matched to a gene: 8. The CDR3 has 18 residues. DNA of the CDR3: TGTGCCAGCAGTTACTCGGCCCAGCGGGATGTCTCCTACAATGAGCAGTTCTTC. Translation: CASSYSAQRDVSYNEQFF.

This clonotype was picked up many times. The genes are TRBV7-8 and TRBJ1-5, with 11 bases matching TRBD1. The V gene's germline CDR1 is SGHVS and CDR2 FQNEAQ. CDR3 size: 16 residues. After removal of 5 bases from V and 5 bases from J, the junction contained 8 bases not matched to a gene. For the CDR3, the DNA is TGTGCCAGCAGCCCCTGGACAGGGGGCTGGGATCAGCCCCAGCATTTT. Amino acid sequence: CASSPWTGGWDQPQHF. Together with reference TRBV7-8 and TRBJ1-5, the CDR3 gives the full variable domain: GAGVSQSPRYKVAKRGQDVALRCDPISGHVSLFWYQQALGQGPEFLTYFQNEAQLDKSGLPSDRFFAERPEGSVSTLKIQRTQQEDSAVYLCASSPWTGGWDQPQHFGDGTRLSIL.